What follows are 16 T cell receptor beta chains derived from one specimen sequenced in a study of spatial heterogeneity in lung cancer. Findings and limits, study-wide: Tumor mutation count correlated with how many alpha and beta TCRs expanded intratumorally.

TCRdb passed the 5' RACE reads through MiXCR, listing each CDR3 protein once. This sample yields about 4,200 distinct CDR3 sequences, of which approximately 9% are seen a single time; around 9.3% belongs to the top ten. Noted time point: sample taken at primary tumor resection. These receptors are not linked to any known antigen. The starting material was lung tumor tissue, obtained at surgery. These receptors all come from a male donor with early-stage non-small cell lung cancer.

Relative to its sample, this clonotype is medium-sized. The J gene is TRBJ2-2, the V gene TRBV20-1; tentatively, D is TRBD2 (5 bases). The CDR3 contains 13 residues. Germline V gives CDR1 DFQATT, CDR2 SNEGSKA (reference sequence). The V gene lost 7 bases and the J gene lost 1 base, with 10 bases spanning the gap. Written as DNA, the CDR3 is TGCAGTGTGGTGGACTGGAACACCGGGGAGCTGTTTTTT. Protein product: CSVVDWNTGELFF.

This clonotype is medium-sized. The CDR3 nucleotides read TGCGCCAGCAGCAGGGGACTAGCCGATACGCAGTATTTT. As protein: CASSRGLADTQYF. The chain recombines TRBV5-1 with TRBJ2-3, with TRBD2 identical over 9 bases. CDR1 is SGHRS and CDR2 is YFSETQ in the germline V gene. Trimming took 4 bases from V and 6 from J; bases not matched to a gene: 3. The CDR3 runs 13 residues.

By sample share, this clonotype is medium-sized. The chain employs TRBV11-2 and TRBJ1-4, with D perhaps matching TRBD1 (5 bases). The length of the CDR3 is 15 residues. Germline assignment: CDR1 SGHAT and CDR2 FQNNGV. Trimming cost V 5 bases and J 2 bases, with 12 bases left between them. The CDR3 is CASSTSGGTNEKLFF. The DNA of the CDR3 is TGTGCCAGCAGCACCTCGGGGGGGACTAATGAAAAACTGTTTTTT.

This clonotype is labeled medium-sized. The CDR3 loop is CASSSPGGGSGDTQYF. The CDR3 nucleotides read TGTGCCAGCAGCTCCCCCGGAGGGGGCAGTGGAGATACGCAGTATTTT. V usage is TRBV7-2 and J usage is TRBJ2-3; perhaps TRBD1 as D (7 bases). Trimming took off 4 bases at V and 5 bases at J, with 19 bases between the two ends. This CDR3 contains 16 residues. Looked up from germline, CDR1 is SGHTA and CDR2 is FQGNSA.

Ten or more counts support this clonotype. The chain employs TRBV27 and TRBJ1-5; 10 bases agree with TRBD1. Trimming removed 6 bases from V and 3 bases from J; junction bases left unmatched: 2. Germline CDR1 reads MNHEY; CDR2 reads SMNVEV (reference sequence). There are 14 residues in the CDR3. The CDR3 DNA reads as TGTGCCAGCAGGGGACAGGGGTTCAATCAGCCCCAGCATTTT. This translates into CASRGQGFNQPQHF.

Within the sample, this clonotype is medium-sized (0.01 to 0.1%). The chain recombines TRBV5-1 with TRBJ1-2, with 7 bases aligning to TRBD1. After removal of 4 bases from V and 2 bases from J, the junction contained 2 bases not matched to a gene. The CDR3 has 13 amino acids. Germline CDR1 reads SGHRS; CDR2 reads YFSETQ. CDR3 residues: CASSRGQNYGYTF. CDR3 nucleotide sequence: TGCGCCAGCAGCCGGGGACAGAACTATGGCTACACCTTC.

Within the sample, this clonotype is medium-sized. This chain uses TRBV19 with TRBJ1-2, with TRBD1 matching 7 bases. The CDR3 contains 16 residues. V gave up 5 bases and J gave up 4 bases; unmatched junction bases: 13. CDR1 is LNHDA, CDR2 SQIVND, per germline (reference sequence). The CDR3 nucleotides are TGTGCCAGTAGTCTCGCCGGGACAGTTACGGCCTATGGCTACACCTTC. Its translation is CASSLAGTVTAYGYTF.

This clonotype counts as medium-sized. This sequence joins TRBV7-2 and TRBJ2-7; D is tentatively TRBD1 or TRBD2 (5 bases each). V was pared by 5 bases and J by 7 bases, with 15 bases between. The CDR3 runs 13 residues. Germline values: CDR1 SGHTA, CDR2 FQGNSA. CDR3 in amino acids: CASSAETGAEQYF. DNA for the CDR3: TGTGCCAGCAGCGCGGAGACCGGGGCAGAGCAGTACTTC. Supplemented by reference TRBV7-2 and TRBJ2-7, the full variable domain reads GAGVSQSPSNKVTEKGKDVELRCDPISGHTALYWYRQSLGQGLEFLIYFQGNSAPDKSGLPSDRFSAERTGGSVSTLTIQRTQQEDSAVYLCASSAETGAEQYFGPGTRLTVT.

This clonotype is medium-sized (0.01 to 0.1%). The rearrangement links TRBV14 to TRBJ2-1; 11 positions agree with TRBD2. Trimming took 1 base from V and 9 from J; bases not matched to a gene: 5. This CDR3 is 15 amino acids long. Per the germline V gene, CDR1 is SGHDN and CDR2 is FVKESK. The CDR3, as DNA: TGTGCCAGCAGCCAAGCCTCTAGCGGGAGGAGTGAGCAGTTCTTC. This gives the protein CASSQASSGRSEQFF.

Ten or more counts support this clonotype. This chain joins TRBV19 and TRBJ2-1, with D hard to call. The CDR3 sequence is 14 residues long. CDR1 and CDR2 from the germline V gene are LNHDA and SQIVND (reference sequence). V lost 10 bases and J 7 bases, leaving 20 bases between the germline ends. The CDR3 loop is CATRARASSNEQFF. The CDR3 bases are TGTGCCACCCGGGCCCGGGCGTCGAGTAATGAGCAGTTCTTC.

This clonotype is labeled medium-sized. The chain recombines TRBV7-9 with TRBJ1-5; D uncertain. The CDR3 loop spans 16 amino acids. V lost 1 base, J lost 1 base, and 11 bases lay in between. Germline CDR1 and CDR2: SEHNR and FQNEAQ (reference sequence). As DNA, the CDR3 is TGTGCCAGCAGCTTAGGGAGTGGAGTGAGCAATCAGCCCCAGCATTTT. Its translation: CASSLGSGVSNQPQHF.

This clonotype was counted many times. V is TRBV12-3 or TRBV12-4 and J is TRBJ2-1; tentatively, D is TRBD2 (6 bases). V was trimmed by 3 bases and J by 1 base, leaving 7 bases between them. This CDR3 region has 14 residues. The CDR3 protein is CASSFGGSYNEQFF. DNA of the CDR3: TGTGCCAGCAGTTTTGGGGGGTCCTACAATGAGCAGTTCTTC.

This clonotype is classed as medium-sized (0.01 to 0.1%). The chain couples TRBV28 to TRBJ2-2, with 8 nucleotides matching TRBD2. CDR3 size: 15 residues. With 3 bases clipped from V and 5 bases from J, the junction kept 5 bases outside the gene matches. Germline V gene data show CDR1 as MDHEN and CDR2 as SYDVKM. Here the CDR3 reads CASSLGASGTGELFF. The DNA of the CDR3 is TGTGCCAGCAGTTTGGGTGCTAGCGGGACCGGGGAGCTGTTTTTT. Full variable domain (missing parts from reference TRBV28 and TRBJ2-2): DVKVTQSSRYLVKRTGEKVFLECVQDMDHENMFWYRQDPGLGLRLIYFSYDVKMKEKGDIPEGYSVSREKKERFSLILESASTNQTSMYLCASSLGASGTGELFFGEGSRLTVL.

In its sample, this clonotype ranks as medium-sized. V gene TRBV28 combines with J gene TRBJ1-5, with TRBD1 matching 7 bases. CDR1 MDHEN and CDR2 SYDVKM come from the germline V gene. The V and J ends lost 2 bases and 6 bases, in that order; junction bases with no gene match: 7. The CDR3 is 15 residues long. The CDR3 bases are TGTGCCAGCAGTTTAGGAGGGTCAGGGGGTCAGCCCCAGCATTTT. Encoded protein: CASSLGGSGGQPQHF. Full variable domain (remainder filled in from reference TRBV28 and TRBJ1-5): DVKVTQSSRYLVKRTGEKVFLECVQDMDHENMFWYRQDPGLGLRLIYFSYDVKMKEKGDIPEGYSVSREKKERFSLILESASTNQTSMYLCASSLGGSGGQPQHFGDGTRLSIL.

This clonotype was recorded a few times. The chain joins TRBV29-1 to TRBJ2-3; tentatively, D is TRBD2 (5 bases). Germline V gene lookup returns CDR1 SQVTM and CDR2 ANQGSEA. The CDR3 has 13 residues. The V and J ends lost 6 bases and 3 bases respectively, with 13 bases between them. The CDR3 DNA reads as TGCAGCGTCGTAAGGACTGCTACAGATACGCAGTATTTT. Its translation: CSVVRTATDTQYF.

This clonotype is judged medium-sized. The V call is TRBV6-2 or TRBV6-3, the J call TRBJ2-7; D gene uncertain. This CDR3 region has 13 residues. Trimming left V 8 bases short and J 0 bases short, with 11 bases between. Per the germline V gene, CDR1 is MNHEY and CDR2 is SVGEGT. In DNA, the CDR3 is TGTGCCAGCCGCCCGTCAGCCTCCTACGAGCAGTACTTC. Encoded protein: CASRPSASYEQYF.